The T cell receptor (beta chain) under discussion was sequenced for a study of cytomegalovirus exposure and HLA in healthy donors. Whole-study findings and limits: Reportedly, fewer N-insertions than the roughly 700-donor mean appeared in an Asian-associated ancestry cluster in a later analysis. Sequence variants that were highly shared formed a cluster that was likely a sequencing artifact. Specific recognition of CMV antigens was confirmed in vitro for a few chains (all CMV-associated). Further analysis was carried out later, and it showed several of the most significant clusters appearing linked to common viral pathogens.

Primers for the PCR totalled 60 Vbeta and 13 Jbeta. Using immunoSEQ multiplex PCR, the repertoire was profiled, and TCRdb retains in-frame clones only, with some absent. This table holds nearly 200,000 clones, approximately 78% found once. Trimming shortened V by 6 bases and J by 1 base, and 13 bases separated the two germline ends. CDR3 size: 15 residues. The V gene's germline CDR1 is SGHTA and CDR2 FQGNSA. This clone appeared once. What it binds is not known. The chain recombines TRBV7-2 with TRBJ2-1; no clear D. The TCR comes from a woman in her fifties or sixties in good health and CMV-seropositive. The sequenced sample was PBMCs. CDR3: CASRTYSGSYNEQFF. The CDR3 coding sequence is TGTGCCAGCAGAACCTATTCCGGGTCCTACAATGAGCAGTTCTTC.